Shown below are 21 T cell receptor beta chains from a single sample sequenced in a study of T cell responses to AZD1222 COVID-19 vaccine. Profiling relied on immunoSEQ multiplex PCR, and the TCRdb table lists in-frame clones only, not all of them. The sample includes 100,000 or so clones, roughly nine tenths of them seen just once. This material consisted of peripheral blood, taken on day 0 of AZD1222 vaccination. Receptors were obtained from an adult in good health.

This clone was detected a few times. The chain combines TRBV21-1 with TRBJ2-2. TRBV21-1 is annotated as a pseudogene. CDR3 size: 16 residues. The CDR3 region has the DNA TGTGCCAGCAACCCCTCCGGGACGAAGAACACCGGGGAGCTGTTTTTT. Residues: CASNPSGTKNTGELFF.

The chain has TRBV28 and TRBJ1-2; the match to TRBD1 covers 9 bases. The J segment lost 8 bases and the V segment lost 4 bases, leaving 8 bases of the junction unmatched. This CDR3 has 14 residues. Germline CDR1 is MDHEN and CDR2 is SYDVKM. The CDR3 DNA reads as TGTGCCAGCAGTTCGTTGGGACAGGGTCGCGGCTACACCTTC. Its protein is CASSSLGQGRGYTF.

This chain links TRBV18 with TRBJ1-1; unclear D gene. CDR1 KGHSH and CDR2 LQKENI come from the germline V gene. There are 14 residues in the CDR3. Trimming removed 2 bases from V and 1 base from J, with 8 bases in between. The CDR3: CASSPTAGNTEAFF. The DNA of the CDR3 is TGTGCCAGCTCACCAACGGCAGGGAACACTGAAGCTTTCTTT.

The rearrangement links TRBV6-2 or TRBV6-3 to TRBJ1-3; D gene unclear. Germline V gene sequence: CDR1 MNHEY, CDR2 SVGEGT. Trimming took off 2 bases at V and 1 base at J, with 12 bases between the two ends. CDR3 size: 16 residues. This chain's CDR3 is CASSYHEPYSGNTIYF. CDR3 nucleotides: TGTGCCAGCAGTTACCACGAGCCGTATTCTGGAAACACCATATATTTT.

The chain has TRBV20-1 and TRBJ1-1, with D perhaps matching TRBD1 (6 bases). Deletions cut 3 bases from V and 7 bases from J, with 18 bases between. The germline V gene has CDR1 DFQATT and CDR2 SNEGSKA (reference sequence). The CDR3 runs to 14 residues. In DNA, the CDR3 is TGCAGTGCTAGTCGGACAGCAAGCATAGTTGAAGCTTTCTTT. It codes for CSASRTASIVEAFF.

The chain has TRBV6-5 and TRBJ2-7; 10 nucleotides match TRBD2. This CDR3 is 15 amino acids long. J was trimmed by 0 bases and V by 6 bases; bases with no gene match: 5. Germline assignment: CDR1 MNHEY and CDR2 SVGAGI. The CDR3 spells CASRETSGYSYEQYF. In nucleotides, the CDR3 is TGTGCCAGCAGGGAGACTAGCGGGTACTCCTACGAGCAGTACTTC.

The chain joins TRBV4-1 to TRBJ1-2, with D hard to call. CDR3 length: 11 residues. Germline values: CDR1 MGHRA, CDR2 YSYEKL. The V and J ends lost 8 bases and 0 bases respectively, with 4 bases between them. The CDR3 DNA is TGCGCCAGCCGCGCTAACTATGGCTACACCTTC. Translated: CASRANYGYTF.

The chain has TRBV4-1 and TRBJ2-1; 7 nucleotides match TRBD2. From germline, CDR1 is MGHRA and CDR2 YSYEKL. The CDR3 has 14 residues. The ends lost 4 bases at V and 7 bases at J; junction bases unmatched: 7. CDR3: CASSPFPGGNEQFF. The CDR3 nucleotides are TGCGCCAGCAGCCCTTTTCCCGGGGGGAATGAGCAGTTCTTC.

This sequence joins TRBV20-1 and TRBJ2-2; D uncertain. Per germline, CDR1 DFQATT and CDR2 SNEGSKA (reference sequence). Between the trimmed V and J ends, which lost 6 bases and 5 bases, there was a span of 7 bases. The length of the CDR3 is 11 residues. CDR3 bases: TGCAGTGCGAAGAATACCGGGGAGCTGTTTTTT. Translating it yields CSAKNTGELFF.

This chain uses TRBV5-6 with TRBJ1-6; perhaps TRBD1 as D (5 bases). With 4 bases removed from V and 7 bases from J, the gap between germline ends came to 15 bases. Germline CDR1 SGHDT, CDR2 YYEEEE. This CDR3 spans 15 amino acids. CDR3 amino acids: CASSGIGTGNSPLHF. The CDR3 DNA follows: TGTGCCAGCAGCGGAATCGGGACTGGGAATTCACCCCTCCACTTT. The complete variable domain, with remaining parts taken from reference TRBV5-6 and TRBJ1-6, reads DAGVTQSPTHLIKTRGQQVTLRCSPKSGHDTVSWYQQALGQGPQFIFQYYEEEERQRGNFPDRFSGHQFPNYSSELNVNALLLGDSALYLCASSGIGTGNSPLHFGNGTRLTVT.

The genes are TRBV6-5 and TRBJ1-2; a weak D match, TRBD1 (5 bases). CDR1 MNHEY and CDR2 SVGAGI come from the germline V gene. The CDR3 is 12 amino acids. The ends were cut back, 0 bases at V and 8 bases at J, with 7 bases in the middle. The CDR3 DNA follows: TGTGCCAGCAGTTACTCAGGGACCGGCTACACCTTC. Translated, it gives CASSYSGTGYTF.

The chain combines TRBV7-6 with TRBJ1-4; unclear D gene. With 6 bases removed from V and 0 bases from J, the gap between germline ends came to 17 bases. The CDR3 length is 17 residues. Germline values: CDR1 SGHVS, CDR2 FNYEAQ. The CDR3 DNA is TGTGCCAGCAGTAGCGATCGGTATGACGCAACTAATGAAAAACTGTTTTTT. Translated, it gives CASSSDRYDATNEKLFF.

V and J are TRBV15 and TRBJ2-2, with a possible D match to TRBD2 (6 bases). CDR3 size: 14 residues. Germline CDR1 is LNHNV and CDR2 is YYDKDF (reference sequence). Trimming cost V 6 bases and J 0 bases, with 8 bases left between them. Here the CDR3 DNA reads TGTGCCACCAGAAGACTAGCGAACACCGGGGAGCTGTTTTTT. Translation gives CATRRLANTGELFF.

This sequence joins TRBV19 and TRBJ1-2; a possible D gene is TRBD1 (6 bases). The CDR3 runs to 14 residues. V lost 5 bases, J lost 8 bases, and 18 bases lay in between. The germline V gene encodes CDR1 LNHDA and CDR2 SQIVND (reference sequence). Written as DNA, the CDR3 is TGTGCCAGTAGTGGAGTCGGGGGCGCAGGGGGCTACACCTTC. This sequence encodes CASSGVGGAGGYTF.

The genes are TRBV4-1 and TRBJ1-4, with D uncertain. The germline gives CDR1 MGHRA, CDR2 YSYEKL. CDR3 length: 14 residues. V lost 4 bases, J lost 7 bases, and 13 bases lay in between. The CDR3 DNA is TGCGCCAGCAGCCTTTTGGTTCGGGGTGAAAAACTGTTTTTT. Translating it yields CASSLLVRGEKLFF.

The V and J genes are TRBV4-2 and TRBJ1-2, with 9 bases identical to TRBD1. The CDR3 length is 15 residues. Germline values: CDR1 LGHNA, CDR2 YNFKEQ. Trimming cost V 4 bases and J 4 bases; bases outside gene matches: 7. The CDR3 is CASSREQGAIYGYTF. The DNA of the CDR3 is TGTGCCAGCAGCCGAGAACAGGGGGCTATCTATGGCTACACCTTC.

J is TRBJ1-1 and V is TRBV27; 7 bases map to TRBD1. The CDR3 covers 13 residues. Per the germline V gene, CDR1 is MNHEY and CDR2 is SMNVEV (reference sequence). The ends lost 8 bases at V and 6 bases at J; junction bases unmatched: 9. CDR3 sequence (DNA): TGTGCCAGCGGCCGGGGGGACAGCGCTGAAGCTTTCTTT. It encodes CASGRGDSAEAFF.

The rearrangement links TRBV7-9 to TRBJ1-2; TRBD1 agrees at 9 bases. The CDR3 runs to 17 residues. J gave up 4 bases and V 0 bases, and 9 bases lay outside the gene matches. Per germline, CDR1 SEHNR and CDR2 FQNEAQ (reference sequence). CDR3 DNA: TGTGCCAGCAGCTTAGCGGGACAGGGTCCCAGTAGCTATGGCTACACCTTC. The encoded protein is CASSLAGQGPSSYGYTF.

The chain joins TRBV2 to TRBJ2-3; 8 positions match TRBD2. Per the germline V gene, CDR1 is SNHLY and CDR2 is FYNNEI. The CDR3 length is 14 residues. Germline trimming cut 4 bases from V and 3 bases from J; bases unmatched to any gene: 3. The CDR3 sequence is CASSGLARTDTQYF. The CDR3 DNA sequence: TGTGCCAGCAGTGGACTAGCGAGGACAGATACGCAGTATTTT. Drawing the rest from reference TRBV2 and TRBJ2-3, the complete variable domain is EPEVTQTPSHQVTQMGQEVILRCVPISNHLYFYWYRQILGQKVEFLVSFYNNEISEKSEIFDDQFSVERPDGSNFTLKIRSTKLEDSAMYFCASSGLARTDTQYFGPGTRLTVL.

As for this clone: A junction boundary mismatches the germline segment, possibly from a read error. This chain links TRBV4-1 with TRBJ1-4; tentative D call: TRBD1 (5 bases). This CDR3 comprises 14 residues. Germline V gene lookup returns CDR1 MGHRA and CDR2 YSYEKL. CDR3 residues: CASSQAPGREKLFF. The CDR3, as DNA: TGCGCCAGCAGTCAAGCCCCGGGACGTGAAAAACTGTTTTTT.

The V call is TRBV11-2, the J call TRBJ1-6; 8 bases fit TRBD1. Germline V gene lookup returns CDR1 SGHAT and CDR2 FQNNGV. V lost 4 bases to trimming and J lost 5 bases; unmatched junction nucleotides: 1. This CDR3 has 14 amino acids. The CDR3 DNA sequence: TGTGCCAGCAGCTACAGGGGGAATAATTCACCCCTCCACTTT. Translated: CASSYRGNNSPLHF.